This T cell receptor beta chain was documented in a study of T cell changes during pregnancy in multiple sclerosis. Repertoires were generated with immunoSEQ multiplex PCR, while TCRdb's copy carries only in-frame clones and drops some. The table has around 60,000 clones, just under 95% seen once; the top ten hold 1.4%. This clone was recorded a few times. Germline CDR1 SNHLY, CDR2 FYNNEI. The germline V and J ends were trimmed by 5 bases and 10 bases, with 15 bases remaining between them. The CDR3 contains 13 residues. The chain has TRBV2 and TRBJ2-1; no definite D call. The receptor was derived from a female donor with multiple sclerosis, enrolled in a pregnancy study. This sample comprised peripheral blood, obtained in the second trimester of pregnancy. The CDR3 coding sequence is TGTGCCAGCAGTTCTGACAAGAGTGGCGAGCAGTTCTTC. It encodes CASSSDKSGEQFF.